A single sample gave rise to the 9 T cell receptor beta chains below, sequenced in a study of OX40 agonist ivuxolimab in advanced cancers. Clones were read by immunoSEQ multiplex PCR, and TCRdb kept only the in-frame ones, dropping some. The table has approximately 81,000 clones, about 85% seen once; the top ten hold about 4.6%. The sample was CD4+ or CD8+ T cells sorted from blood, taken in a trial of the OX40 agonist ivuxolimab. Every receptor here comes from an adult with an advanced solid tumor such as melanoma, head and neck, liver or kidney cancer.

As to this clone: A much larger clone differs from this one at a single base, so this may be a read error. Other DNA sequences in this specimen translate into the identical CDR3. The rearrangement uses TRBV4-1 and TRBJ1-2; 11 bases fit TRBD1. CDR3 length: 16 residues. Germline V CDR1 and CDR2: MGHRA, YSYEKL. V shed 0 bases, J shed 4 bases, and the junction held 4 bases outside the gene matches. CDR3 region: CASSQDSGTGGYGYTF. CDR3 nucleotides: TGCGCCAGCAGCCAAGATTCCGGGACAGGGGGCTATGGCTACACCTTC.

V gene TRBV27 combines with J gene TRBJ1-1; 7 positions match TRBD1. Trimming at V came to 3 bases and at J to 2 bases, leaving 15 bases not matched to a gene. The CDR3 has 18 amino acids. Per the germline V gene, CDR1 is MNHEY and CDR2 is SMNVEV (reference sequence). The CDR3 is CASSLWSGQGVGNTEAFF. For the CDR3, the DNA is TGTGCCAGCAGTTTGTGGTCGGGGCAGGGGGTAGGAAACACTGAAGCTTTCTTT.

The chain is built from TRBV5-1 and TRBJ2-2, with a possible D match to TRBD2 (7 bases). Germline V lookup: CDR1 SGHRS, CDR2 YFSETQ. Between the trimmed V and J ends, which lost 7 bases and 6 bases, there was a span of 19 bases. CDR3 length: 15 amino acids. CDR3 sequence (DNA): TGCGCCAGCGGTGTGGCGGGGGCCGGTCCCGGGGAGCTGTTTTTT. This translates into CASGVAGAGPGELFF.

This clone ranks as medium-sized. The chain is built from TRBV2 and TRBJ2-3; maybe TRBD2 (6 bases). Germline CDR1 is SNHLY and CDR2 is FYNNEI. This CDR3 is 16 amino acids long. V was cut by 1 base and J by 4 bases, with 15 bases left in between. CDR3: CASSEGAGSSSDTQYF. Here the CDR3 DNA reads TGTGCCAGCAGTGAAGGCGCCGGGAGTAGTTCAGATACGCAGTATTTT.

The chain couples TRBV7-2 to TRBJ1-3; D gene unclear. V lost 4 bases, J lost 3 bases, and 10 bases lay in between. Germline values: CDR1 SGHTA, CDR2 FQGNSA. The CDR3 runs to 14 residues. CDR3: CASSSYGYGNTIYF. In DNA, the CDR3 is TGTGCCAGCAGCTCGTACGGGTATGGAAACACCATATATTTT.

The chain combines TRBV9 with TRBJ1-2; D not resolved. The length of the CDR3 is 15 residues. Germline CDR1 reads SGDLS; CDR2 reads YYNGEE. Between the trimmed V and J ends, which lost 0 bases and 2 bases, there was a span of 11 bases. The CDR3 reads CASSVDSRVNYGYTF. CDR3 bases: TGTGCCAGCAGCGTAGATAGCAGAGTGAACTATGGCTACACCTTC.

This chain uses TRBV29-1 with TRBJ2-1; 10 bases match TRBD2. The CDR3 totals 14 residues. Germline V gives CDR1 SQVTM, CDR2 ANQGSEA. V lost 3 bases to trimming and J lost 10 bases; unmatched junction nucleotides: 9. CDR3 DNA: TGCAGCGTTGAGGTGGTAGCGGGAGGAGGGGAGCAGTTCTTC. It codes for CSVEVVAGGGEQFF.

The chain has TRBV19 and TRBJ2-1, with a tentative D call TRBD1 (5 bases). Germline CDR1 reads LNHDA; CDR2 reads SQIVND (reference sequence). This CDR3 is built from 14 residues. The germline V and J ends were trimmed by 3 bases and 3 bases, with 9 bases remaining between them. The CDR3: CASSIRQFYNEQFF. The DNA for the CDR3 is TGTGCCAGTAGTATTAGACAGTTCTACAATGAGCAGTTCTTC. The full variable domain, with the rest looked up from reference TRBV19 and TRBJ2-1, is DGGITQSPKYLFRKEGQNVTLSCEQNLNHDAMYWYRQDPGQGLRLIYYSQIVNDFQKGDIAEGYSVSREKKESFPLTVTSAQKNPTAFYLCASSIRQFYNEQFFGPGTRLTVL.

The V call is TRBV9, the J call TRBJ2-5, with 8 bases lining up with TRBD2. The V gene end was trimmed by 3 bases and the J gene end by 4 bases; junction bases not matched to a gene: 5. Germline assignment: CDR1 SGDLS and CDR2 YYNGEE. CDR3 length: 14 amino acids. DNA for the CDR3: TGTGCCAGCAGCGCAGGACTAGCCGGAGAGACCCAGTACTTC. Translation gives CASSAGLAGETQYF. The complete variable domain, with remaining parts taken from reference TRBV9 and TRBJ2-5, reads DSGVTQTPKHLITATGQRVTLRCSPRSGDLSVYWYQQSLDQGLQFLIQYYNGEERAKGNILERFSAQQFPDLHSELNLSSLELGDSALYFCASSAGLAGETQYFGPGTRLLVL.